This T cell receptor (beta chain) emerged from a study of T cells in Graves' hyperthyroidism and ophthalmopathy. Amplified TCR beta CDR3 regions came from RNA transcripts. HTBI primers were used for first-round RT-PCR of the TCR CDR3. TCRdb reprocessed the multiplex PCR reads via MiXCR and lists one record per CDR3 protein. The profile covers fewer than 850,000 distinct CDR3 sequences, with about 18% appearing a single time and about a sixth taken by the ten largest. The source of the PBMCs was over 8.5 ml of fresh peripheral blood. This clonotype was counted ten times or more. The sample comprised blood. The source is a man in his fifties or sixties with Graves' hyperthyroidism.

CDR3 DNA sequence: TGTGCCAGCAGCCAAGGGACTAGCGGGAGGGCATTCCACAATGAGCAGTTCTTC. Its translation is CASSQGTSGRAFHNEQFF. The chain couples TRBV3-1 to TRBJ2-1, with TRBD2 matching 15 bases. The CDR3 spans 18 residues. From germline, CDR1 is LGHDT and CDR2 YNNKEL (reference sequence). J lost 5 bases, V lost 1 base, and 6 bases had no gene match.